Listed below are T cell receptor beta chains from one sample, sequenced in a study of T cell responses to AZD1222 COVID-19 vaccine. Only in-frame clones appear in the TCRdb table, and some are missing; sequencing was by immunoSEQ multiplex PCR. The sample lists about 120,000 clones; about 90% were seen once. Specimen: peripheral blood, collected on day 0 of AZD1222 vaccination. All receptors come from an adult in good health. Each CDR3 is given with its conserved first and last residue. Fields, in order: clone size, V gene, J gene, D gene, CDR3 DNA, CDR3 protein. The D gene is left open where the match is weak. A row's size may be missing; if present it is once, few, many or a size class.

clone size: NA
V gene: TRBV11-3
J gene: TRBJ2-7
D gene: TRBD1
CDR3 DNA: TGTGCCAGCAGCTTGACAGGGTCGAAGGAGCAGTACTTC
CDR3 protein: CASSLTGSKEQYF

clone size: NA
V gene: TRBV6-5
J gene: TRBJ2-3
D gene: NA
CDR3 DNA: TGTGCCAGCAGAATACAGGGCCTAGGCACAGATACGCAGTATTTT
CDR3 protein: CASRIQGLGTDTQYF

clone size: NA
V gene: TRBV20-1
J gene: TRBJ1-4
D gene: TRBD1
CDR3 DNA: TGCAGTGCTAGTCACAGGACAGGTTATGAAAAACTGTTTTTT
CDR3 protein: CSASHRTGYEKLFF

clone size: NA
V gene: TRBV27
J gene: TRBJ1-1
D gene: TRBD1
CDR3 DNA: TGTGCCAGCAGTTTAATAAGGACAGGGATCGTAGAGGGCACTGAAGCTTTCTTT
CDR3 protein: CASSLIRTGIVEGTEAFF

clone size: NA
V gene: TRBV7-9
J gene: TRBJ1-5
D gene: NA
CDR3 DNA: TGTGCCAGCAGCTCCGGACAGAATGAACTCCAGCCCCAGCATTTT
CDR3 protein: CASSSGQNELQPQHF

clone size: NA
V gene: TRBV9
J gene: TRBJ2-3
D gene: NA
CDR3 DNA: TGTGCCAGCAGCGTAGTCCGGGAAGGGGCAGATACGCAGTATTTT
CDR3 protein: CASSVVREGADTQYF

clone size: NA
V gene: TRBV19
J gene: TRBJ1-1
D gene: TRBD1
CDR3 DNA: TGTGCCAGTAGTATCGGGACAGGGGTGGGTGCTTTCTTT
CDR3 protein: CASSIGTGVGAFF

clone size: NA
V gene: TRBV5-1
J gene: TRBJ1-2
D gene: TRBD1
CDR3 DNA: TGCGCCAGCAGCTTAGGACAGGGGTTGAACTATGGCTACACCTTC
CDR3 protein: CASSLGQGLNYGYTF

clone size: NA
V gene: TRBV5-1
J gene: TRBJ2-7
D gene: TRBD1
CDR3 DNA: TGCGCCAGCAACAAGGGACAGGTGGACTACGAGCAGTACTTC
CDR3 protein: CASNKGQVDYEQYF

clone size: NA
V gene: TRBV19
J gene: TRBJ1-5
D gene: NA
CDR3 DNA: TGTGCCAGTAGTCAGACGGGCTTTTTGCAGCCCCAGCATTTT
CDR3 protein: CASSQTGFLQPQHF

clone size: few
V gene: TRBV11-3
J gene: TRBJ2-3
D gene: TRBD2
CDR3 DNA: TGTGCCAGCCGAAGGACTAGCGGGAGCACAGATACGCAGTATTTT
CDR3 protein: CASRRTSGSTDTQYF

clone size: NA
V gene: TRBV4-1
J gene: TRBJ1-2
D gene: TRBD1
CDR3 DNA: TGCGCCAGCAGCCAAGATGAGGTGGGCAGGGGGTCCAACTATGGCTACACCTTC
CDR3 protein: CASSQDEVGRGSNYGYTF

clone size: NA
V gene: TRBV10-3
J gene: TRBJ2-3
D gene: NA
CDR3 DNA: TGTGCCTCCAAGGGGGTTAGCACAGATACGCAGTATTTT
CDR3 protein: CASKGVSTDTQYF

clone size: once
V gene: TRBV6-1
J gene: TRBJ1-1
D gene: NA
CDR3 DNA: TGTGCCAGCAGTGAAGCGCTTCAGGGTTGGACTGAAGCTTTCTTT
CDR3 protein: CASSEALQGWTEAFF

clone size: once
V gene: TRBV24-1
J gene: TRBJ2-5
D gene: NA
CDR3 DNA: TGTGCCACCAGTGATTCTGCGGAGACCCAGTACTTC
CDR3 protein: CATSDSAETQYF

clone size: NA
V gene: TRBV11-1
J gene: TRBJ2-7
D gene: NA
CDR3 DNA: TGTGCCAGCAGCCCAATCGGGGAACTCTACGAGCAGTACTTC
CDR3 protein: CASSPIGELYEQYF

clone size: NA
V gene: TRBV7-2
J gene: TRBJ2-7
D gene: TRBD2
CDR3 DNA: TGTGCCAGCAAGCTTGGGGGAGCGGGGGGATCCTCCTACGAGCAGTACTTC
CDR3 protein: CASKLGGAGGSSYEQYF

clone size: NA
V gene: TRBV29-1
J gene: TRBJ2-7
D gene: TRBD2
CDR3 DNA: TGCAGCGTGGTAAGACTAGCGGGAGAAGAGCAGTACTTC
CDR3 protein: CSVVRLAGEEQYF

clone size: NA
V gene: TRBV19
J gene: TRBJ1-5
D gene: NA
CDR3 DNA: TGTGCCAGTAGTATAGGATGGAGGGTAGTCGATCAGCCCCAGCATTTT
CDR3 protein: CASSIGWRVVDQPQHF

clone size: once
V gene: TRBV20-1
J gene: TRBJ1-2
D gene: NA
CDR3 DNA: TGCAGTGCGGCTGATGCGCGTGGCTACACCTTC
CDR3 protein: CSAADARGYTF

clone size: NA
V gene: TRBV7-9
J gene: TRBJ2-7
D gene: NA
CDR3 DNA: TGTGCCAGCAGCCCCTTTGTGGGGACGGTGGACGAGCAGTACTTC
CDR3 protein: CASSPFVGTVDEQYF

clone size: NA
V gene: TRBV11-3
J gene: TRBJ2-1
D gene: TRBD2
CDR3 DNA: TGTGCCAGCAGCTCAACCACTAGCGCTGGCAATGAGCAGTTCTTC
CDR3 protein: CASSSTTSAGNEQFF

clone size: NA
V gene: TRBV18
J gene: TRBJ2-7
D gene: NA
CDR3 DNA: TGTGCCAGCTCACCTTCCCGTTACGAGCAGTACTTC
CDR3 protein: CASSPSRYEQYF

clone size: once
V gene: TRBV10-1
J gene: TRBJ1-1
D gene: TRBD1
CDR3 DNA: TGCGCCAGCGGGTCCGGGACAGGGACTGAAGCTTTCTTT
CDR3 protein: CASGSGTGTEAFF

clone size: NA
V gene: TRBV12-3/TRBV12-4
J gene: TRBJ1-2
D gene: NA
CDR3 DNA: TGTGCCAGCACCGGCCGGGCCAGAGATGGCTACACCTTC
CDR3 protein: CASTGRARDGYTF

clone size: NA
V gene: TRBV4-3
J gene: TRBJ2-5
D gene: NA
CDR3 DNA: TGCGCCAGCAGCCAAGATCAGCATTTGGAGACCCAGTACTTC
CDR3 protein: CASSQDQHLETQYF

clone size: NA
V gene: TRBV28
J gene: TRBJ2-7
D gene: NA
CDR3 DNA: TGTGCCACTAGTCGGGGGATTTCCTACGAGCAGTACTTC
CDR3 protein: CATSRGISYEQYF

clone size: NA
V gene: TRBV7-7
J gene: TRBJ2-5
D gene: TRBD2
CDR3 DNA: TGTGCTAGCAGCTCCCAGGCAGCGGGCGGGGGAAGAGAGACCCAGTACTTC
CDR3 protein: CASSSQAAGGGRETQYF

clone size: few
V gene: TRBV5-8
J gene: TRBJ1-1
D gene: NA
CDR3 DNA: TGTGCCAGCAGCCCGTGGGGCCCCGTGGGGACTGAAGCTTTCTTT
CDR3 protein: CASSPWGPVGTEAFF

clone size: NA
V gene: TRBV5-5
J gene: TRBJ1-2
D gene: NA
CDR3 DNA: TGTGCCAGCAGCCCCGACGGGGGAGGCTATGGCTACACCTTC
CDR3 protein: CASSPDGGGYGYTF

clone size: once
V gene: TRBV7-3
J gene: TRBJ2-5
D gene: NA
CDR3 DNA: TGTGCCAGCAGCTTCAAAACAGATCAAGAGACCCAGTACTTC
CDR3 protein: CASSFKTDQETQYF

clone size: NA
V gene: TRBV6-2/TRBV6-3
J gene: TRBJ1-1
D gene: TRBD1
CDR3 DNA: TGTGCCAGCAGTTTCCAGACAGGGGGCGGCAGGACTGAAGCTTTCTTT
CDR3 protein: CASSFQTGGGRTEAFF

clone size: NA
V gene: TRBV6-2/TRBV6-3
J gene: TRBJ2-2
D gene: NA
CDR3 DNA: TGTGCCAGCAGTTACTCGAAAGGGCACTTCTACACCGGGGAGCTGTTTTTT
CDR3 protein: CASSYSKGHFYTGELFF

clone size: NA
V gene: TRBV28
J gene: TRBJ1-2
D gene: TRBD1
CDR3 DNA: TGTGCCAGCAGTTCGGGGACAGCTAACTATGGCTACACCTTC
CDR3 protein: CASSSGTANYGYTF

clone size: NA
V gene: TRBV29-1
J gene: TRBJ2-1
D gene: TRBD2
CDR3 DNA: TGCAGCGTTGGTGGGCGGGAGCCCTCCTACAATGAGCAGTTCTTC
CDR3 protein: CSVGGREPSYNEQFF

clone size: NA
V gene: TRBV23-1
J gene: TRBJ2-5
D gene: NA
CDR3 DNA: TGCGCCAGCAGTCAAGAGCTAGAGGGGAATGAACTACAAGAGACCCAGTACTTC
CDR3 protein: CASSQELEGNELQETQYF